This entry lists 8 T cell receptor beta chains sequenced from one sample in a study of neurological immune-mediated disorders. One entry per CDR3 protein results from TCRdb running MiXCR on the 5' RACE reads. The sample consists of some 60,000 distinct CDR3 sequences, approximately 4.6% of them appearing once. The specimen was PBMCs. These receptors were collected from a woman aged 45 to 65 with multiple sclerosis.

In this sample, this clonotype turned up many times. The chain joins TRBV7-3 to TRBJ2-1; no clear D gene. Trimming cost V 0 bases and J 6 bases, with 6 bases left between them. Germline lookup yields CDR1 SGHTA and CDR2 FQGTGA. The CDR3 spans 13 residues. The CDR3 loop is CASSLTPGNEQFF. Written as DNA, the CDR3 is TGTGCCAGCAGCTTAACGCCGGGCAATGAGCAGTTCTTC.

A few counts support this clonotype. At one end the junction does not follow the germline gene, possibly because of a read error. The rearrangement uses TRBV4-1 and TRBJ2-4; TRBD2 might be the D (6 bases). The CDR3 has 15 amino acids. Germline V gene lookup returns CDR1 MGHRA and CDR2 YSYEKL. In nucleotides, the CDR3 is TGCGCCAGCAGCCAAGTAATGGGGGGAAAAAAAATTCAGTACTTC. Translation: CASSQVMGGKKIQYF.

This clonotype was recorded many times. The chain is built from TRBV6-2 or TRBV6-3 and TRBJ2-3; 7 nucleotides match TRBD1. This CDR3 spans 15 amino acids. CDR1 MNHEY and CDR2 SVGEGT come from the germline V gene. V lost 5 bases to trimming and J lost 2 bases; unmatched junction nucleotides: 7. The CDR3 nucleotides are TGTGCCAGCAGTCCAAGGGGGCTAGACACAGATACGCAGTATTTT. As protein: CASSPRGLDTDTQYF.

This clonotype has at least ten counts. This sequence joins TRBV28 and TRBJ2-1; the match to TRBD2 covers 8 bases. J lost 2 bases, V lost 8 bases, and 11 bases had no gene match. Germline V lookup: CDR1 MDHEN, CDR2 SYDVKM. The CDR3 totals 16 residues. For the CDR3, the DNA is TGTGCCAGCCCTCCAAGCGGGGGCCGCCCCTACAATGAGCAGTTCTTC. Its translation is CASPPSGGRPYNEQFF. The full variable domain, its missing parts supplied by reference TRBV28 and TRBJ2-1, is DVKVTQSSRYLVKRTGEKVFLECVQDMDHENMFWYRQDPGLGLRLIYFSYDVKMKEKGDIPEGYSVSREKKERFSLILESASTNQTSMYLCASPPSGGRPYNEQFFGPGTRLTVL.

In its sample, this clonotype was seen many times. The chain joins TRBV29-1 to TRBJ1-5; D gene ambiguous. With 7 bases removed from V and 2 bases from J, the gap between germline ends came to 6 bases. Germline V CDR1 and CDR2: SQVTM, ANQGSEA. The CDR3 covers 11 residues. CDR3 in DNA: TGCAGCGATACAGGCAATCAGCCCCAGCATTTT. This codes for CSDTGNQPQHF.

This clonotype has a count of ten or more. The J gene is TRBJ2-3, the V gene TRBV5-1; the D gene is possibly TRBD2 (6 bases). The V end lost 3 bases, the J end lost 0 bases, and 14 bases lay between the germline ends. This CDR3 contains 16 residues. Germline CDR1 is SGHRS and CDR2 is YFSETQ. For the CDR3, the DNA is TGCGCCAGCAGCTCGGAGGGGTTCCCAAGCACAGATACGCAGTATTTT. Protein product: CASSSEGFPSTDTQYF.

This clonotype occurred many times. The gene calls are TRBV20-1 and TRBJ2-2; 7 nucleotides agree with TRBD1. With V trimmed by 1 base and J by 9 bases, 8 bases remained unmatched. Germline V gives CDR1 DFQATT, CDR2 SNEGSKA (reference sequence). The CDR3 has 14 amino acids. The CDR3 spells CSARGVQGNRELFF. The CDR3 DNA reads TGCAGTGCTAGAGGTGTACAGGGGAACCGGGAGCTGTTTTTT.

In this sample, this clonotype turned up many times. V and J are TRBV21-1 and TRBJ1-4; TRBD1 is the table's D call, not checked against the DNA. TRBV21-1 is termed a pseudogene. The CDR3 covers 15 residues. The CDR3 region is CASSETGPRNEKLFF. The CDR3 DNA sequence: TGTGCCAGCAGCGAGACAGGCCCTAGAAATGAAAAACTGTTTTTT.